The 32 T cell receptor beta chains reported below all come from one sample, sequenced in a study of blood T cell repertoires in COVID-19. The data were produced by immunoSEQ multiplex PCR, yet TCRdb's version contains in-frame clones alone and is incomplete. The sample lists 260,000 or so clones, approximately 88% occurring once. Sequenced: peripheral blood. The receptors stem from a man younger than 35 with active or convalescent COVID-19.

The V and J genes are TRBV12-5 and TRBJ2-3, with a possible D match to TRBD2 (6 bases). This CDR3 is built from 15 residues. The germline V gene encodes CDR1 LGHNT and CDR2 FRNRAP. V was trimmed by 6 bases and J by 5 bases, leaving 18 bases between them. The CDR3 is CASGSGTVDLDTQYF. The CDR3 DNA is TGTGCTAGTGGCTCTGGGACTGTAGACCTAGATACGCAGTATTTT.

The V call is TRBV5-1, the J call TRBJ2-7, with 9 nucleotides matching TRBD1. The CDR3 is made up of 14 amino acids. Per germline, CDR1 SGHRS and CDR2 YFSETQ. With V trimmed by 5 bases and J by 0 bases, 3 bases remained unmatched. CDR3: CASRRDRVSYEQYF. As DNA, the CDR3 is TGCGCCAGCAGACGGGACAGGGTCTCCTACGAGCAGTACTTC.

The rearrangement uses TRBV9 and TRBJ2-3; unclear D gene. There are 17 residues in the CDR3. Trimming pared 0 bases from V and 1 base from J, leaving 15 bases between. The germline CDR1 and CDR2 sequences are SGDLS and YYNGEE. The CDR3 spells CASSVVPGLDRTDTQYF. The CDR3 DNA reads as TGTGCCAGCAGCGTAGTCCCCGGCCTAGACCGCACAGATACGCAGTATTTT.

This clone was recorded only once. The chain has TRBV6-5 and TRBJ2-1; the match to TRBD2 covers 7 bases. The CDR3 sequence is 12 residues long. Germline-derived CDR1 and CDR2 are MNHEY and SVGAGI. V was clipped by 8 bases and J by 7 bases; unmatched bases: 5. In DNA, the CDR3 is TGTGCCAGCTGGGGGGGAAGGAATGAGCAGTTCTTC. It yields the protein CASWGGRNEQFF.

J is TRBJ2-7 and V is TRBV4-3; 9 nucleotides match TRBD1. Germline CDR1 and CDR2: LGHNA and YSLEER. The J segment lost 3 bases and the V segment lost 0 bases, leaving 12 bases of the junction unmatched. The CDR3 loop spans 18 amino acids. This chain's CDR3 is CASSQDMTGGGLGYEQYF. The CDR3 DNA is TGCGCCAGCAGCCAAGATATGACAGGGGGAGGGCTAGGCTACGAGCAGTACTTC.

The CDR3 DNA reads as TGTGCCAGCAGTGAGTCCACAACGAACACCGGGGAGCTGTTTTTT. Translation: CASSESTTNTGELFF. The chain carries TRBV25-1 and TRBJ2-2; D unclear. This CDR3 comprises 15 residues. CDR1 and CDR2 (germline): MGHDK, SYGVNS. Trimming left V 3 bases short and J 0 bases short, with 8 bases between.

This chain links TRBV5-8 with TRBJ2-2; 7 bases are shared with TRBD1. Trimming removed 3 bases from V and 3 bases from J; junction bases left unmatched: 8. CDR1 is SGHTS and CDR2 is YDEGEE in the germline V gene. This CDR3 is 16 amino acids long. This chain's CDR3 is CASSWSGGSDTGELFF. CDR3 nucleotide sequence: TGTGCCAGCAGCTGGTCAGGGGGTAGTGACACCGGGGAGCTGTTTTTT.

The chain is built from TRBV7-9 and TRBJ2-3; 9 bases are a match to TRBD2. Germline V gene data show CDR1 as SEHNR and CDR2 as FQNEAQ (reference sequence). The CDR3 loop spans 15 amino acids. The J segment lost 2 bases and the V segment lost 3 bases, leaving 3 bases of the junction unmatched. Written as DNA, the CDR3 is TGTGCCAGCAGCTTGGCTAGCGGGGACACAGATACGCAGTATTTT. Protein product: CASSLASGDTDTQYF.

The rearrangement joins TRBV2 to TRBJ2-5, with D perhaps TRBD2 (6 bases). CDR3 length: 15 amino acids. CDR1 and CDR2 (germline): SNHLY, FYNNEI. V dropped 1 base and J dropped 4 bases, with 13 bases sitting between them. CDR3 residues: CASSEERGRTETQYF. As DNA, the CDR3 is TGTGCCAGCAGTGAAGAACGGGGGAGAACAGAGACCCAGTACTTC.

This chain links TRBV5-6 with TRBJ1-6; 11 positions match TRBD1. The ends lost 4 bases at V and 6 bases at J; junction bases unmatched: 3. CDR1 is SGHDT and CDR2 is YYEEEE in the germline V gene. The CDR3 has 15 residues. CDR3 sequence (DNA): TGTGCCAGCAGCGCAGGGACAGGGGGTAATTCACCCCTCCACTTT. Its protein is CASSAGTGGNSPLHF.

For this clone: Its ends do not fully match the called genes, so a read error is possible. The chain uses TRBV20-1 and TRBJ2-1; D is ambiguous. There are 9 residues in the CDR3. Germline CDR1 and CDR2: DFQATT and SNEGSKA (reference sequence). The CDR3 here is CSAGDRQFF. The CDR3, as DNA: TGCAGTGCTGGAGATAGGCAGTTCTTC.

The V and J genes are TRBV19 and TRBJ1-4, with D perhaps TRBD1 (5 bases). V was shortened by 3 bases and J by 7 bases, with 12 bases between the two germline ends. This CDR3 region has 14 residues. The germline V gene encodes CDR1 LNHDA and CDR2 SQIVND (reference sequence). CDR3 nucleotides: TGTGCCAGTAGTATTCAGCCCCAGGGTGAAAAACTGTTTTTT. Translated, it gives CASSIQPQGEKLFF.

This clone was seen a few times. V usage is TRBV21-1 and J usage is TRBJ1-5; TRBD1 is taken as the D call from the table, unchecked against the DNA. TRBV21-1 is a pseudogene. This CDR3 has 12 residues. CDR3 sequence reads: CARHRGPRPQHF. CDR3 DNA sequence: TGTGCCAGACACAGGGGCCCCAGGCCCCAGCATTTT.

This clone came up a few times. This chain connects TRBV18 to TRBJ2-7, with 8 bases that match TRBD1. From germline, CDR1 is KGHSH and CDR2 LQKENI. The trim removed 3 bases at V and 0 bases at J, leaving 4 bases unmatched. The CDR3 is made up of 15 amino acids. The CDR3 DNA sequence: TGTGCCAGCTCACCCGGGACAGGCCTCTCCTACGAGCAGTACTTC. It codes for CASSPGTGLSYEQYF.

J is TRBJ1-2 and V is TRBV27, with no clear D. The CDR3 is 14 amino acids. Germline CDR1 MNHEY, CDR2 SMNVEV (reference sequence). V was trimmed by 4 bases and J by 7 bases, leaving 16 bases between them. CDR3 loop: CASSSQTRGLGYTF. The CDR3 region has the DNA TGTGCCAGCAGTTCGCAGACCCGTGGGCTTGGCTACACCTTC.

The rearrangement links TRBV5-4 to TRBJ2-2; D gene uncertain. The CDR3 has 11 amino acids. From germline, CDR1 is SGHNT and CDR2 YYREEE (reference sequence). The germline V and J ends were trimmed by 3 bases and 7 bases, with 4 bases remaining between them. The CDR3 DNA sequence: TGTGCCAGCAGCTCGGGCGGGGAGCTGTTTTTT. Residues: CASSSGGELFF.

V usage is TRBV10-2 and J usage is TRBJ2-2, with 7 nucleotides matching TRBD1. Per germline, CDR1 WSHSY and CDR2 SAAADI. The CDR3 contains 14 residues. The ends lost 6 bases at V and 6 bases at J; junction bases unmatched: 7. The CDR3 DNA is TGCGCCAGCAGCCGGGCGACAGGGTCCGGGGAGCTGTTTTTT. It encodes CASSRATGSGELFF.

The V gene is TRBV5-5, the J gene TRBJ1-1; D not resolved. The CDR3 contains 11 residues. From germline, CDR1 is SGHKS and CDR2 YYEKEE (reference sequence). V was trimmed by 2 bases and J by 5 bases, leaving 4 bases between them. The CDR3 sequence is CASSFLTEAFF. For the CDR3, the DNA is TGTGCCAGCAGCTTTCTTACTGAAGCTTTCTTT.

This sequence joins TRBV3-1 (or the pseudogene TRBV3-2) and TRBJ1-3, with a weak D call TRBD1 (5 bases). V lost 3 bases to trimming and J lost 2 bases, with 8 bases between them. The CDR3 has 14 amino acids. Germline lookup yields CDR1 LGHDT and CDR2 YNNKEL (reference sequence). The CDR3 sequence: CASSQQGTGNTIYF. Written as DNA, the CDR3 is TGTGCCAGCAGCCAGCAGGGAACTGGAAACACCATATATTTT.

The chain links TRBV12-5 to TRBJ1-1, with 7 nucleotides matching TRBD1. V was pared by 0 bases and J by 5 bases, with 9 bases of the junction left unmatched. The CDR3 is 16 amino acids. Looked up from germline, CDR1 is LGHNT and CDR2 is FRNRAP. This CDR3 is CASGLVPSTGKTEAFF. Written as DNA, the CDR3 is TGTGCTAGTGGTTTGGTACCTTCGACAGGGAAGACTGAAGCTTTCTTT.

The chain has TRBV3-1 (or the pseudogene TRBV3-2) and TRBJ1-2; 7 nucleotides agree with TRBD1. V lost 3 bases to trimming and J lost 0 bases; unmatched junction nucleotides: 7. In germline, CDR1 is LGHDT, CDR2 YNNKEL (reference sequence). This CDR3 is 16 amino acids long. The CDR3, as DNA: TGTGCCAGCAGCCATCGGACAGGAGAAGCTAACTATGGCTACACCTTC. It specifies CASSHRTGEANYGYTF.

The chain uses TRBV6-8 and TRBJ1-2; 10 positions match TRBD1. Germline V gene sequence: CDR1 MNHGY, CDR2 SAAAGT. J was trimmed by 6 bases and V by 6 bases; bases with no gene match: 4. There are 13 residues in the CDR3. This CDR3 reads CASRGGQGHGYTF. The CDR3, as DNA: TGTGCCAGCAGGGGGGGACAGGGGCATGGCTACACCTTC.

In this sample, this clone turned up once. J is TRBJ1-1 and V is TRBV3-1 (or the pseudogene TRBV3-2), with 9 bases that match TRBD1. The V and J ends lost 1 base and 4 bases, in that order; junction bases with no gene match: 4. The CDR3 spans 15 residues. Germline CDR1 and CDR2: LGHDT and YNNKEL (reference sequence). The CDR3 loop reads CASSQATGGSTEAFF. The CDR3 nucleotides read TGTGCCAGCAGCCAAGCGACAGGGGGAAGCACTGAAGCTTTCTTT.

This chain links TRBV6-6 with TRBJ2-2, with a possible D match to TRBD2 (6 bases). The germline CDR1 and CDR2 sequences are MNHNY and SVGAGI (reference sequence). The V end was cut by 4 bases, the J end by 7 bases, with 13 bases between. CDR3 length: 14 residues. CDR3 protein: CASSWGAGNGELFF. For the CDR3, the DNA is TGTGCCAGCAGTTGGGGTGCGGGAAACGGGGAGCTGTTTTTT.

V usage is TRBV6-6 and J usage is TRBJ1-5, with 7 nucleotides matching TRBD1. Germline lookup yields CDR1 MNHNY and CDR2 SVGAGI (reference sequence). The V segment lost 4 bases and the J segment 6 bases; nucleotides outside the gene matches: 6. The CDR3 is 14 residues long. DNA of the CDR3: TGTGCCAGCAGTTTTGACAGGGTAGCTCAGCCCCAGCATTTT. This translates into CASSFDRVAQPQHF.

The chain uses TRBV9 and TRBJ2-3; 8 positions agree with TRBD2. After removal of 4 bases from V and 2 bases from J, the junction contained 12 bases not matched to a gene. CDR1 and CDR2 from the germline V gene are SGDLS and YYNGEE. The CDR3 is 17 residues long. The CDR3 DNA is TGTGCCAGCAGCCCCCGCCTAGGAGCGGGGGCCACAGATACGCAGTATTTT. It encodes CASSPRLGAGATDTQYF.

This chain joins TRBV6-5 and TRBJ1-1, with a possible D match to TRBD1 (6 bases). This CDR3 spans 13 amino acids. Trimming removed 6 bases at V and 8 bases at J, with 16 bases between. The germline V gene has CDR1 MNHEY and CDR2 SVGAGI. CDR3 protein: CASRKTGQREAFF. The CDR3 bases are TGTGCCAGCAGGAAAACAGGGCAGCGCGAAGCTTTCTTT.

This sequence joins TRBV7-5 and TRBJ2-1; TRBD2 reflects the table's D call only, with no check against the DNA. TRBV7-5 is described as a pseudogene. This CDR3 has 14 residues. In DNA form, the CDR3 reads TGTGCCAGAAGCTTAAATAGCGCGCACAATGAGCAGTTCTTC. Protein sequence: CARSLNSAHNEQFF.

The chain recombines TRBV12-5 with TRBJ1-5, with 9 positions matching TRBD1. J lost 5 bases, V lost 2 bases, and 4 bases had no gene match. The CDR3 sequence is 15 residues long. In germline, CDR1 is LGHNT, CDR2 FRNRAP. The CDR3 sequence: CASGLPRDRDQPQHF. The DNA of the CDR3 is TGTGCTAGTGGTTTGCCCCGGGACAGGGATCAGCCCCAGCATTTT.

This sequence joins TRBV3-1 (or the pseudogene TRBV3-2) and TRBJ1-1; 9 bases fit TRBD1. V gave up 4 bases and J gave up 5 bases; unmatched junction bases: 8. CDR3 length: 15 amino acids. The germline CDR1 and CDR2 sequences are LGHDT and YNNKEL (reference sequence). CDR3 DNA sequence: TGTGCCAGCAGCCCACACAGGGGGCGAGATACTGAAGCTTTCTTT. This sequence encodes CASSPHRGRDTEAFF.

This sequence joins TRBV2 and TRBJ1-6; D perhaps matches TRBD1 (5 bases). Trimming shortened V by 1 base and J by 10 bases, and 17 bases separated the two germline ends. The CDR3 spans 16 residues. CDR1 is SNHLY and CDR2 is FYNNEI in the germline V gene. CDR3 coding DNA: TGTGCCAGCAGTGAAGAGAACGGCAGGGTAAACTCACCCCTCCACTTT. Protein: CASSEENGRVNSPLHF.

The gene calls are TRBV6-2 or TRBV6-3 and TRBJ1-1; D is unresolved. The CDR3 loop spans 15 amino acids. V gave up 5 bases and J gave up 4 bases, with 17 bases separating them. Germline values: CDR1 MNHEY, CDR2 SVGEGT. The CDR3 spells CASSRGSIWITEAFF. The CDR3 DNA follows: TGTGCCAGCAGTAGAGGGAGTATATGGATCACTGAAGCTTTCTTT.